Listed below are T cell receptor beta chains from one sample, sequenced in a study of blood T cell repertoires in COVID-19. Clones were sequenced by immunoSEQ multiplex PCR, and TCRdb holds only the in-frame ones, with some missing. The sample lists 140,000 to 150,000 clones; more than 75% were seen once. The sample consisted of PBMCs or T cells enriched from blood (not recorded which). The receptors shown here come from a woman aged 45-65 years who had recovered from COVID-19. Each CDR3 is given with its conserved first and last residue. The order of the fields is D gene, clone size, J gene, V gene, CDR3 protein, CDR3 DNA. The D gene is left open where the match is weak. Clone size is given for some rows only: seen once, a few or many times, or a class if the clone is expanded.

D: TRBD2; size: few; J: TRBJ2-1; V: TRBV7-6; CDR3: CASSPPQPTSGGAREQFF; DNA: TGTGCCAGCAGCCCGCCGCAACCGACTAGCGGGGGGGCGCGGGAGCAGTTCTTC
D: TRBD1; size: few; J: TRBJ2-7; V: TRBV2; CDR3: CASSGAGTETYEQYF; DNA: TGTGCCAGCAGTGGGGCCGGGACAGAGACCTACGAGCAGTACTTC
D: .; size: .; J: TRBJ1-5; V: TRBV28; CDR3: CASSLPPRDSNQPQHF; DNA: TGTGCCAGCAGTTTACCTCCGAGGGATAGCAATCAGCCCCAGCATTTT
D: .; size: .; J: TRBJ2-1; V: TRBV12-3/TRBV12-4; CDR3: CASSLLNGNEQFF; DNA: TGTGCCAGCAGTTTATTGAACGGGAATGAGCAGTTCTTC
D: TRBD1; size: .; J: TRBJ1-4; V: TRBV5-1; CDR3: CASSFGQGGREKLFF; DNA: TGCGCCAGCAGCTTCGGACAGGGCGGGCGAGAAAAACTGTTTTTT
D: TRBD1; size: .; J: TRBJ2-1; V: TRBV2; CDR3: CASRDRATYNEQFF; DNA: TGTGCCAGCCGGGACAGGGCCACCTACAATGAGCAGTTCTTC
D: .; size: once; J: TRBJ2-3; V: TRBV14; CDR3: CASSQGLELTSTDTQYF; DNA: TGTGCCAGCAGCCAAGGTTTGGAGTTAACTAGCACAGATACGCAGTATTTT
D: .; size: .; J: TRBJ2-7; V: TRBV28; CDR3: CASSGQGASGYEQYF; DNA: TGTGCCAGCAGTGGCCAAGGAGCTTCGGGCTACGAGCAGTACTTC
D: .; size: once; J: TRBJ2-7; V: TRBV27; CDR3: CASGRERSLVHEQYF; DNA: TGTGCCAGCGGCCGTGAGCGTTCATTAGTCCACGAGCAGTACTTC
D: .; size: .; J: TRBJ2-1; V: TRBV5-1; CDR3: CASSLALAVDEQFF; DNA: TGCGCCAGCAGCTTGGCATTAGCGGTGGATGAGCAGTTCTTC
D: .; size: .; J: TRBJ2-7; V: TRBV10-3; CDR3: CAISETTGSNYEQYF; DNA: TGTGCCATCAGTGAGACGACCGGGTCCAACTACGAGCAGTACTTC
D: .; size: .; J: TRBJ2-5; V: TRBV5-6; CDR3: CASSLVAAVQETQYF; DNA: TGTGCCAGCAGCTTGGTTGCGGCCGTACAAGAGACCCAGTACTTC
D: TRBD1; size: .; J: TRBJ2-2; V: TRBV6-5; CDR3: CASSYEPGQSTGELFF; DNA: TGTGCCAGCAGTTACGAGCCGGGACAGAGCACCGGGGAGCTGTTTTTT
D: .; size: .; J: TRBJ1-5; V: TRBV19; CDR3: CASSIPRQVQPQHF; DNA: TGTGCCAGTAGTATACCGAGACAGGTCCAGCCCCAGCATTTT
D: TRBD1; size: .; J: TRBJ1-2; V: TRBV5-1; CDR3: CASKLQGAEDYTF; DNA: TGCGCCAGCAAACTACAGGGGGCGGAAGACTACACCTTC
D: TRBD1; size: .; J: TRBJ2-3; V: TRBV19; CDR3: CASSKGQGTGTDTQYF; DNA: TGTGCCAGTAGTAAAGGACAGGGGACTGGCACAGATACGCAGTATTTT
D: .; size: .; J: TRBJ1-4; V: TRBV6-1; CDR3: CASSEDKVNEKLFF; DNA: TGTGCCAGCAGTGAGGACAAGGTCAATGAAAAACTGTTTTTT
D: .; size: few; J: TRBJ1-2; V: TRBV9; CDR3: CASSLRGVYGYTF; DNA: TGTGCCAGCAGCCTCCGGGGGGTATATGGCTACACCTTC